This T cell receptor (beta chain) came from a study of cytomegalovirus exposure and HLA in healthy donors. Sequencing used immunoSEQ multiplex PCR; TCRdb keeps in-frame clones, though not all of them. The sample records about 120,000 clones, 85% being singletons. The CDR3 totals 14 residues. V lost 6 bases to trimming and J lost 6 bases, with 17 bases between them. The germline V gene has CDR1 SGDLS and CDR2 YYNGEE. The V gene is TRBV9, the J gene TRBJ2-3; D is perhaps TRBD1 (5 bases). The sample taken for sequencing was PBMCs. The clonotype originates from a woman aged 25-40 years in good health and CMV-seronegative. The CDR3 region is CASNIAGSGDTQYF. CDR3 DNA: TGTGCCAGCAACATCGCAGGCTCAGGGGATACGCAGTATTTT.